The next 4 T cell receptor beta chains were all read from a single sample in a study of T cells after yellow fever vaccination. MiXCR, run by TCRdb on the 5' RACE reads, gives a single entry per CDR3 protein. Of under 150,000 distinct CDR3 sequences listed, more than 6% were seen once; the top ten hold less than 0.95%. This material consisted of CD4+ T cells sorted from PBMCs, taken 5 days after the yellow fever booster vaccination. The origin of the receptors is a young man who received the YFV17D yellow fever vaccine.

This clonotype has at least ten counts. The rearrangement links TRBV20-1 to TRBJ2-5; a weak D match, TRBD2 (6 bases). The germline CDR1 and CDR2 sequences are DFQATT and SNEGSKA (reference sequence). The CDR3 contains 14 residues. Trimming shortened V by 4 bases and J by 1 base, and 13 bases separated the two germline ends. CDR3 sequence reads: CSATPGDLQETQYF. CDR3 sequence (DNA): TGCAGTGCTACACCGGGGGACCTCCAAGAGACCCAGTACTTC.

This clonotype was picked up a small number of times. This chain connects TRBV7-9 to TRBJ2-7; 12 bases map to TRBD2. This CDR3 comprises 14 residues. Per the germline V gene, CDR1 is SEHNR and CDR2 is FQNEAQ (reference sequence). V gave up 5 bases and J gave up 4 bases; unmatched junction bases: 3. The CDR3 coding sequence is TGTGCCAGCAGCAGACTAGCGGGAGAATACGAGCAGTACTTC. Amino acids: CASSRLAGEYEQYF.

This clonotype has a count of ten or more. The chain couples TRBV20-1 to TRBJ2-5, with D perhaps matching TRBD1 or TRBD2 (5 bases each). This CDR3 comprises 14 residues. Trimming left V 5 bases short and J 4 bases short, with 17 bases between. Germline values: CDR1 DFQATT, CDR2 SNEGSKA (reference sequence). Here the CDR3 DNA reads TGCAGTGCTCCCGGGACCTCCGTCGGAGAGACCCAGTACTTC. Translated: CSAPGTSVGETQYF.

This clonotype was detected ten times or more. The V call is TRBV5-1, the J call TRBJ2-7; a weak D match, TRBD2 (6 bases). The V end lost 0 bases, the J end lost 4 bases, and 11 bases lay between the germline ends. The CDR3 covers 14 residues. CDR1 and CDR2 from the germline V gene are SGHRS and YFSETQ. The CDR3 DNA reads TGCGCCAGCAGCTTGGGGACTACTTGGTACGAGCAGTACTTC. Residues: CASSLGTTWYEQYF.